This entry concerns a single TCR beta chain. Antigen unknown. Germline CDR1 and CDR2: MGHDK and SYGVNS. Trimming cost V 2 bases and J 4 bases, with 15 bases left between them. This CDR3 spans 16 amino acids. The data derive from a study of T cells after yellow fever vaccination. TCR cDNA was made by 5'RACE template switching, adding a universal primer site and UMIs. TCRdb ran MiXCR on the 5' RACE reads and lists one entry per CDR3 protein. The table records just under 600,000 distinct CDR3 sequences, around an eighth of them present only once. Study results and limitations: FACS-sorted repertoires might harbor abundant contaminating clonotypes from the bulk population. Most clones from primary vaccination were detected again post-booster (around 95% CD4, about 85% CD8). Secondary responses were weaker yet peaked faster, day 5 versus 15.

This sample comprised PBMCs, obtained on the day of the yellow fever booster vaccination. The TCR originated in a man aged 25-40 years who received the YFV17D yellow fever vaccine. The genes are TRBV25-1 and TRBJ2-1; possible D gene TRBD1, 6 bases. The CDR3 protein is CASSEEPGTLYNEQFF. CDR3 sequence (DNA): TGTGCCAGCAGTGAAGAGCCCGGGACACTTTACAATGAGCAGTTCTTC.